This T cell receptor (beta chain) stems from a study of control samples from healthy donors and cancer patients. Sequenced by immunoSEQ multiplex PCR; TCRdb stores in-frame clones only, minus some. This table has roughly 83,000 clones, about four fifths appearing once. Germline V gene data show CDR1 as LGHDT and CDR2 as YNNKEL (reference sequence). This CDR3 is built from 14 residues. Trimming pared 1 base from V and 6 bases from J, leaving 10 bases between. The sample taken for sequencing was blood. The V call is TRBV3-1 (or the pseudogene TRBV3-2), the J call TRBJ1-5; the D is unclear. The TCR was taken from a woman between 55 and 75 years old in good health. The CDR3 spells CASSQGGSTQPQHF. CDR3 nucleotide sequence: TGTGCCAGCAGCCAAGGAGGGAGTACTCAGCCCCAGCATTTT.